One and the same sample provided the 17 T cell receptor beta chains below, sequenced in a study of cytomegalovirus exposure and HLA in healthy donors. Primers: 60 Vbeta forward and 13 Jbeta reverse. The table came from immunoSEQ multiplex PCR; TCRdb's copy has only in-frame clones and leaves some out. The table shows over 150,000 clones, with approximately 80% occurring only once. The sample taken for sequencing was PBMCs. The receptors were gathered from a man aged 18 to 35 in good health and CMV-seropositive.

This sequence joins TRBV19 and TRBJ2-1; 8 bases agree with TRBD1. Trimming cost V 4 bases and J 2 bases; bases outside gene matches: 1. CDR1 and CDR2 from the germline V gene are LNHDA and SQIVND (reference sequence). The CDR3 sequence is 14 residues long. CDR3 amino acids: CASSRTGTYNEQFF. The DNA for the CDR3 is TGTGCCAGTAGTAGGACAGGGACCTACAATGAGCAGTTCTTC.

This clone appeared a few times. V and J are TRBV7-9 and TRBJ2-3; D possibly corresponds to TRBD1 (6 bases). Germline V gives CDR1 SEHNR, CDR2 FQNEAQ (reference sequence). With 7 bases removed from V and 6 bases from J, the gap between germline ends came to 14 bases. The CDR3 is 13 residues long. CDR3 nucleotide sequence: TGTGCCAGCAATCATCGTCAGGGGGATACGCAGTATTTT. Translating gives CASNHRQGDTQYF.

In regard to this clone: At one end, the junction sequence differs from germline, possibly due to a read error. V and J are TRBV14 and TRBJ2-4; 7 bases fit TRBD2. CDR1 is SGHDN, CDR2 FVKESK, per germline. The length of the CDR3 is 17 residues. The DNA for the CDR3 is TGTGCCAGCAGCCCCCGAAGGGAGGGGAGTTCCAAAAACAGTCAGTACTTC. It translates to CASSPRREGSSKNSQYF.

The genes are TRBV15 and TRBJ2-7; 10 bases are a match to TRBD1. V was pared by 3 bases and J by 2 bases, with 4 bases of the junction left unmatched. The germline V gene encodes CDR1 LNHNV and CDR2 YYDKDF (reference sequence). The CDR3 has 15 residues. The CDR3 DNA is TGTGCCACCAGCAGGTTCGGACAGGGGGCCTACGAGCAGTACTTC. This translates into CATSRFGQGAYEQYF.

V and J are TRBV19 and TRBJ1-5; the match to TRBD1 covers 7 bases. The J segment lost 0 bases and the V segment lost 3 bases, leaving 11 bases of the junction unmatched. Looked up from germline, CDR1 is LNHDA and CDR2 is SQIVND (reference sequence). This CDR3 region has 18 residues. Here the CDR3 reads CASSMMTRGPPSNQPQHF. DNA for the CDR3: TGTGCCAGTAGTATGATGACTAGGGGGCCCCCTAGCAATCAGCCCCAGCATTTT.

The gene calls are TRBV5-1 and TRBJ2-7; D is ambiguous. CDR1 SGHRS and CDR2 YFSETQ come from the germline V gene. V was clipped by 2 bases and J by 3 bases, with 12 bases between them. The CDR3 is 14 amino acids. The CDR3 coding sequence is TGCGCCAGCAGCTTTACCCTATCCGACTACGAGCAGTACTTC. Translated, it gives CASSFTLSDYEQYF. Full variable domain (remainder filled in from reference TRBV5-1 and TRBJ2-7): KAGVTQTPRYLIKTRGQQVTLSCSPISGHRSVSWYQQTPGQGLQFLFEYFSETQRNKGNFPGRFSGRQFSNSRSEMNVSTLELGDSALYLCASSFTLSDYEQYFGPGTRLTVT.

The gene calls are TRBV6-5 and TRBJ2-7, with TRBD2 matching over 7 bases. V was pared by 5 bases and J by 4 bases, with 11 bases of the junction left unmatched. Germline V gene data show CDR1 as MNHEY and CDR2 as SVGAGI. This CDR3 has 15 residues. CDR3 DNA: TGTGCCAGCAGTCTCCAGCTAGCGGAGGCTTACGAGCAGTACTTC. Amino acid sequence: CASSLQLAEAYEQYF.

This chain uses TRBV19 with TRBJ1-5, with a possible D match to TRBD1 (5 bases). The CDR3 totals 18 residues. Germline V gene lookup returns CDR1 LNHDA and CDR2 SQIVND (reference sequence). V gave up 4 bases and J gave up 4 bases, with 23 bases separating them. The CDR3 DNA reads TGTGCCAGTAGTAGGGGTCAGGGAAGTTATTTGGGGAATCAGCCCCAGCATTTT. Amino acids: CASSRGQGSYLGNQPQHF.

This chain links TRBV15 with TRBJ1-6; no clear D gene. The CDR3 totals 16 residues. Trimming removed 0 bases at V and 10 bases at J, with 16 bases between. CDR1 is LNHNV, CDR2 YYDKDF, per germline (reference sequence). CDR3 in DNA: TGTGCCACCAGCAGAGATGGTTGGGAGGAAAGGTCACCCCTCCACTTT. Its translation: CATSRDGWEERSPLHF.

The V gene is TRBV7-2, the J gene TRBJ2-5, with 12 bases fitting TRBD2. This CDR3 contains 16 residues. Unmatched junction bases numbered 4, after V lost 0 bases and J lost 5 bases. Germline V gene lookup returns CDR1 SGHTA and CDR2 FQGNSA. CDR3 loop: CASSLALAGGGETQYF. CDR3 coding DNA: TGTGCCAGCAGCTTAGCACTAGCGGGAGGTGGGGAGACCCAGTACTTC.

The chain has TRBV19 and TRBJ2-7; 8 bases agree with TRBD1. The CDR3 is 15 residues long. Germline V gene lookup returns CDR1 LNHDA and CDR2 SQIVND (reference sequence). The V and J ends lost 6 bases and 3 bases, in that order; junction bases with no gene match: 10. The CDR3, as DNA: TGTGCCAGTAGCCGAGGACAGGGACCCTACTACGAGCAGTACTTC. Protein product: CASSRGQGPYYEQYF.

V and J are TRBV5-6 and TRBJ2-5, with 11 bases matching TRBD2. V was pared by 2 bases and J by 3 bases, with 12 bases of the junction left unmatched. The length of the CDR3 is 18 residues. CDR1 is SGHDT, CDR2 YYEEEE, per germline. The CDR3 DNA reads TGTGCCAGCAGCTTTCCACTAGCGGGAGCTGTTCGAGAAGAGACCCAGTACTTC. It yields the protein CASSFPLAGAVREETQYF.

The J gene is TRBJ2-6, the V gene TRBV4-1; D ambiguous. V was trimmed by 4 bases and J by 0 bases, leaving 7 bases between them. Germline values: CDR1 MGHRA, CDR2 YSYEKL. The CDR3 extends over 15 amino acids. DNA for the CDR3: TGCGCCAGCAGCCCCCAGGTCTCTGGGGCCAACGTCCTGACTTTC. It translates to CASSPQVSGANVLTF.

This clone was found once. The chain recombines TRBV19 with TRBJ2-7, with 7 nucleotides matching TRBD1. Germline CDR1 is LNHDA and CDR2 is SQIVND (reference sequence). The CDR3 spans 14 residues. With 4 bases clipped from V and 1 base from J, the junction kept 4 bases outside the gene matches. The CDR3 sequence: CASSTGTASYEQYF. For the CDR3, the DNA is TGTGCCAGTAGTACCGGGACAGCTTCCTACGAGCAGTACTTC.

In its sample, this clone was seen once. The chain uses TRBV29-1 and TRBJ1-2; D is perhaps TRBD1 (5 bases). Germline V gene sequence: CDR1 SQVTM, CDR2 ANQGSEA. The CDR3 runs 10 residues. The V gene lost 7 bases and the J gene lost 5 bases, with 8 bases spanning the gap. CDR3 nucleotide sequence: TGCAGCGCCGGGGGTTATGGCTACACCTTC. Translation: CSAGGYGYTF.

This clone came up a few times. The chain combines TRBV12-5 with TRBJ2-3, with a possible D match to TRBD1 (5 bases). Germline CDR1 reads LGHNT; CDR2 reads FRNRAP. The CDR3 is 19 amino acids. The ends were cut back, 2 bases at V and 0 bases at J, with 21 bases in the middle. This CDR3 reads CASGLPHLPGSASTDTQYF. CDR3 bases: TGTGCTAGTGGTTTGCCCCACCTCCCAGGGTCCGCTAGCACAGATACGCAGTATTTT. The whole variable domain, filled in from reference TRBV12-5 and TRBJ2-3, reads DARVTQTPRHKVTEMGQEVTMRCQPILGHNTVFWYRQTMMQGLELLAYFRNRAPLDDSGMPKDRFSAEMPDATLATLKIQPSEPRDSAVYFCASGLPHLPGSASTDTQYFGPGTRLTVL.

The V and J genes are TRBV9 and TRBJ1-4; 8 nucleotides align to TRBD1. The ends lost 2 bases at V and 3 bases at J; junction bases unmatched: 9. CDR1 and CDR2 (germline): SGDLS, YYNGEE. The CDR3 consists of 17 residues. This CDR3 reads CASSVGAGGMSNEKLFF. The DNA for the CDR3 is TGTGCCAGCAGCGTCGGGGCAGGGGGCATGTCTAATGAAAAACTGTTTTTT.